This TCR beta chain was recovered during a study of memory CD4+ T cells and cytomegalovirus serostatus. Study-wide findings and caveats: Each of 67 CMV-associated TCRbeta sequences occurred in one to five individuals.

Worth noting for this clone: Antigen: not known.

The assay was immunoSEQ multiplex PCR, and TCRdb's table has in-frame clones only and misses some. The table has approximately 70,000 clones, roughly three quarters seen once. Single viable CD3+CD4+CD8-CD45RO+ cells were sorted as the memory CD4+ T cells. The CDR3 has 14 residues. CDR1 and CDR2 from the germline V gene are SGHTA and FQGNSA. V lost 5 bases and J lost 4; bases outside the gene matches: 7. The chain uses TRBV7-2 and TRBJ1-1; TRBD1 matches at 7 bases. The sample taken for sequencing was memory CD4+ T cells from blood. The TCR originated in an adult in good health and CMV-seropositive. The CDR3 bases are TGTGCCAGCAGCACAACAGCAGGGGGCACTGAAGCTTTCTTT. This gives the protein CASSTTAGGTEAFF.